This is a list of T cell receptor beta chains from one sample in a study of T cell repertoires in aging, cancer and after chemotherapy. A single record per CDR3 protein comes from TCRdb applying MiXCR to the multiplex PCR reads. The sample holds some 15,000 distinct CDR3 sequences, roughly 53% seen once. The sequencing input was blood. These receptors were collected from a human donor in good health. The CDR3 runs from the conserved cysteine through the conserved F or W. The D gene is left open where the match is weak. Expanded clones are given a class, and other clones once, few, many or no size at all.

j_call: TRBJ2-2
clone_size: .
v_call: TRBV6-4
d_call: .
cdr3_nt: TGTGCCAGCCGTGAACTTAGCGGAACCGGGGAGCTGTTTTTT
cdr3_aa: CASRELSGTGELFF

j_call: TRBJ2-7
clone_size: few
v_call: TRBV6-5
d_call: TRBD2
cdr3_nt: TGTGCCAGCAGCGCACTAGCGGGAGAGTATAACGAGCAGTACTTC
cdr3_aa: CASSALAGEYNEQYF

j_call: TRBJ2-2
clone_size: .
v_call: TRBV27
d_call: TRBD1
cdr3_nt: TGTGCCAGCAGTTTATTTGGACAGGGCGGGGAGCTGTTTTTT
cdr3_aa: CASSLFGQGGELFF

j_call: TRBJ2-1
clone_size: .
v_call: TRBV7-2
d_call: .
cdr3_nt: TGTGCCAGCAGCTCGAGCTCCTACAATGAGCAGTTCTTC
cdr3_aa: CASSSSSYNEQFF

j_call: TRBJ2-1
clone_size: once
v_call: TRBV18
d_call: TRBD2
cdr3_nt: TGTGCCAGCTCACCAACTAGCGGGAGTTCCGGGGGTGAGCAGTTCTTC
cdr3_aa: CASSPTSGSSGGEQFF

j_call: TRBJ2-5
clone_size: .
v_call: TRBV15
d_call: .
cdr3_nt: TGTGCCACCAGCAGAGATCGAGGGGGGGGAGCAGAGACCCAGTACTTC
cdr3_aa: CATSRDRGGGAETQYF

j_call: TRBJ2-1
clone_size: few
v_call: TRBV19
d_call: .
cdr3_nt: TGTGCCAGTAGCATACTAGGCAATGAGCAGTTCTTC
cdr3_aa: CASSILGNEQFF

j_call: TRBJ1-2
clone_size: .
v_call: TRBV30
d_call: .
cdr3_nt: TGTGCCTGGACCAACAGGGATGGCTACACCTTC
cdr3_aa: CAWTNRDGYTF

j_call: TRBJ2-4
clone_size: .
v_call: TRBV28
d_call: TRBD1
cdr3_nt: TGTGCCAGCAGGTCGACAGGGTCTGGGAACATTCAGTACTTC
cdr3_aa: CASRSTGSGNIQYF

j_call: TRBJ2-7
clone_size: few
v_call: TRBV11-1
d_call: TRBD2
cdr3_nt: TGTGCCAGCAGCCCCGGGACTAGCGGGTTCAGCTCCTACGAGCAGTACTTC
cdr3_aa: CASSPGTSGFSSYEQYF

j_call: TRBJ2-5
clone_size: .
v_call: TRBV6-1
d_call: .
cdr3_nt: TGTGCCAGCAGTGCCGGGACATCCCAAGAGACCCAGTACTTC
cdr3_aa: CASSAGTSQETQYF

j_call: TRBJ2-7
clone_size: .
v_call: TRBV6-6
d_call: .
cdr3_nt: TGTGCCAGCAGTTACGGGGCGGGCGCACCCTACGAGCAGTACTTC
cdr3_aa: CASSYGAGAPYEQYF

j_call: TRBJ1-4
clone_size: .
v_call: TRBV6-5
d_call: .
cdr3_nt: TGTGCCAGCAGTTATCAACCAGCTAATGAAAAACTGTTTTTT
cdr3_aa: CASSYQPANEKLFF

j_call: TRBJ2-7
clone_size: .
v_call: TRBV19
d_call: .
cdr3_nt: TGTGCCAGTAGTGCTTACAGGGGACTCGAGCAGTACTTC
cdr3_aa: CASSAYRGLEQYF

j_call: TRBJ2-1
clone_size: .
v_call: TRBV27
d_call: .
cdr3_nt: TGTGCCAGCAGTTTACTGGGTTTCAATGAGCAGTTCTTC
cdr3_aa: CASSLLGFNEQFF

j_call: TRBJ2-1
clone_size: .
v_call: TRBV29-1
d_call: TRBD2
cdr3_nt: TGCAGCGTTGCGCTAGCGGGAGGGGATGAGCAGTTCTTC
cdr3_aa: CSVALAGGDEQFF

j_call: TRBJ2-5
clone_size: .
v_call: TRBV7-9
d_call: .
cdr3_nt: TGTGCCAGCAGCTTAGGGGCCGCTAGCATAGGGACCCAGTACTTC
cdr3_aa: CASSLGAASIGTQYF

j_call: TRBJ2-1
clone_size: .
v_call: TRBV5-4
d_call: .
cdr3_nt: TGTGCCAGCAGCTTGGAGGCTGAGCAGTTCTTC
cdr3_aa: CASSLEAEQFF

j_call: TRBJ2-1
clone_size: .
v_call: TRBV6-5
d_call: TRBD1
cdr3_nt: TGTGCCAGCAGTTACTCAGGGACAGGGTTCAAAGAGCAGTTCTTC
cdr3_aa: CASSYSGTGFKEQFF

j_call: TRBJ2-6
clone_size: .
v_call: TRBV19
d_call: .
cdr3_nt: TGTGCCAGTAGTAAACAGACAGGAGACTCTGGGGCCAACGTCCTGACTTTC
cdr3_aa: CASSKQTGDSGANVLTF

j_call: TRBJ2-3
clone_size: .
v_call: TRBV29-1
d_call: .
cdr3_nt: TGCAGCGTCCCCGGCGGTGTAGAGGGGACAGATACGCAGTATTTT
cdr3_aa: CSVPGGVEGTDTQYF

j_call: TRBJ1-1
clone_size: .
v_call: TRBV6-6
d_call: TRBD1
cdr3_nt: TGTGCCAGCAGTGACCAGGGGGGATTTGGGATGAACACTGAAGCTTTCTTT
cdr3_aa: CASSDQGGFGMNTEAFF

j_call: TRBJ1-1
clone_size: .
v_call: TRBV19
d_call: .
cdr3_nt: TGTGCCAGTAGTATAACGGACGGGTCGAACACTGAAGCTTTCTTT
cdr3_aa: CASSITDGSNTEAFF

j_call: TRBJ2-2
clone_size: .
v_call: TRBV6-1
d_call: TRBD2
cdr3_nt: TGTGCCAGCACCCCGGGACTAGCGGGTTCCGGGGAGCTGTTTTTT
cdr3_aa: CASTPGLAGSGELFF

j_call: TRBJ1-2
clone_size: .
v_call: TRBV5-4
d_call: .
cdr3_nt: TGTGCCAGCAGCTTACCAGAAAAATATGGCTACACCTTC
cdr3_aa: CASSLPEKYGYTF

j_call: TRBJ2-3
clone_size: .
v_call: TRBV5-6
d_call: TRBD1
cdr3_nt: TGCGCCATCAGCCCTCGAACCGGGACAGGGGGAACAGATACGCAGTATTTT
cdr3_aa: CAISPRTGTGGTDTQYF

j_call: TRBJ1-6
clone_size: few
v_call: TRBV19
d_call: .
cdr3_nt: TGTGCCAGTAGTAACCCGGGAAACTCACCCCTCCACTTT
cdr3_aa: CASSNPGNSPLHF

j_call: TRBJ2-7
clone_size: few
v_call: TRBV5-1
d_call: .
cdr3_nt: TGCGCCAGCAGCTTGCAGCCAGGGAGGTACGAGCAGTACTTC
cdr3_aa: CASSLQPGRYEQYF

j_call: TRBJ1-5
clone_size: .
v_call: TRBV18
d_call: .
cdr3_nt: TGTGCCAGCTCGCCAAGTACAGGGACGAATCAGCCCCAGCATTTT
cdr3_aa: CASSPSTGTNQPQHF

j_call: TRBJ2-2
clone_size: .
v_call: TRBV30
d_call: TRBD2
cdr3_nt: TGTGCCTGGAGCTGGGGGACTAGCGGCTTAGGGCGGGAGCTGTTTTTT
cdr3_aa: CAWSWGTSGLGRELFF

j_call: TRBJ2-2
clone_size: .
v_call: TRBV5-4
d_call: TRBD1
cdr3_nt: TGTGCCAGCAGCCGGACAGGGAACACCGGGGAGCTGTTTTTT
cdr3_aa: CASSRTGNTGELFF